Shown below are 14 T cell receptor beta chains from a single sample sequenced in a study of T cell responses to AZD1222 COVID-19 vaccine. Assay used: immunoSEQ multiplex PCR; TCRdb lists only in-frame clones, some missing. The repertoire holds 180,000 or so clones, roughly 92% seen once, with approximately 0.64% in the top ten. The input for sequencing was peripheral blood, taken on day 0 of AZD1222 vaccination. All receptors come from an adult in good health.

The chain recombines TRBV7-9 with TRBJ2-3, with a weak D call TRBD1 (5 bases). Trimming took off 4 bases at V and 5 bases at J, with 16 bases between the two ends. This CDR3 contains 15 residues. Germline CDR1 reads SEHNR; CDR2 reads FQNEAQ (reference sequence). The CDR3 nucleotides read TGTGCCAGCAGCTCGACAGTTGGGTTGGAAGATACGCAGTATTTT. Protein product: CASSSTVGLEDTQYF.

The chain has TRBV6-2 or TRBV6-3 and TRBJ1-5; D call uncertain. Trimming removed 0 bases from V and 0 bases from J, with 6 bases in between. The CDR3 is 15 amino acids. CDR1 is MNHEY, CDR2 SVGEGT, per germline. Written as DNA, the CDR3 is TGTGCCAGCAGTTACTCTTTACTTAGCAATCAGCCCCAGCATTTT. It yields the protein CASSYSLLSNQPQHF.

This chain uses TRBV27 with TRBJ2-5; unclear D gene. This CDR3 contains 14 residues. Trimming pared 1 base from V and 5 bases from J, leaving 11 bases between. Germline V gene sequence: CDR1 MNHEY, CDR2 SMNVEV (reference sequence). The chain's CDR3 is CASSLYGLYETQYF. DNA for the CDR3: TGTGCCAGCAGTTTATATGGGTTGTATGAGACCCAGTACTTC.

CDR3 sequence (DNA): TGTGCCAGCAGTTTATCCGGTCAGGGGGCAGGTGAGCAGTACTTC. This sequence encodes CASSLSGQGAGEQYF. The rearrangement uses TRBV27 and TRBJ2-7; 8 bases align to TRBD1. The germline gives CDR1 MNHEY, CDR2 SMNVEV (reference sequence). Germline trimming cut 0 bases from V and 7 bases from J; bases unmatched to any gene: 8. CDR3 length: 15 amino acids.

The chain couples TRBV19 to TRBJ1-5, with D possibly being TRBD1 (6 bases). Germline lookup yields CDR1 LNHDA and CDR2 SQIVND (reference sequence). This CDR3 spans 19 amino acids. Between the trimmed V and J ends, which lost 5 bases and 3 bases, there was a span of 26 bases. CDR3 DNA: TGTGCCAGTAGTCCTCCCCGGGACATCTCTTTGGGAGTCAATCAGCCCCAGCATTTT. This gives the protein CASSPPRDISLGVNQPQHF.

This clone was picked up one time. J is TRBJ1-1 and V is TRBV7-8; D ambiguous. V was shortened by 5 bases and J by 5 bases, with 12 bases between the two germline ends. The CDR3 extends over 13 amino acids. Germline lookup yields CDR1 SGHVS and CDR2 FQNEAQ. In DNA, the CDR3 is TGTGCCAGCAGCAGCGACGCTGGGACTGAAGCTTTCTTT. It translates to CASSSDAGTEAFF. Full variable domain (rest looked up from reference TRBV7-8 and TRBJ1-1): GAGVSQSPRYKVAKRGQDVALRCDPISGHVSLFWYQQALGQGPEFLTYFQNEAQLDKSGLPSDRFFAERPEGSVSTLKIQRTQQEDSAVYLCASSSDAGTEAFFGQGTRLTVV.

The V and J genes are TRBV24-1 and TRBJ2-1; 7 positions agree with TRBD2. The CDR3 is 13 amino acids. CDR1 and CDR2 from the germline V gene are KGHDR and SFDVKD. V was pared by 7 bases and J by 7 bases, with 6 bases of the junction left unmatched. In DNA, the CDR3 is TGTGCCACCAGGGGAGGGCCGGGAAATGAGCAGTTCTTC. The encoded protein is CATRGGPGNEQFF.

The chain joins TRBV4-2 to TRBJ2-7; 9 bases line up with TRBD2. Germline V gives CDR1 LGHNA, CDR2 YNFKEQ. The V gene end was trimmed by 4 bases and the J gene end by 2 bases; junction bases not matched to a gene: 6. The CDR3 totals 15 residues. The CDR3 reads CASSLGLAKTYEQYF. CDR3 DNA: TGTGCCAGCAGCCTCGGACTAGCGAAAACCTACGAGCAGTACTTC.

The rearrangement uses TRBV2 and TRBJ1-1; D unclear. V dropped 3 bases and J dropped 5 bases, with 10 bases sitting between them. This CDR3 comprises 13 residues. Looked up from germline, CDR1 is SNHLY and CDR2 is FYNNEI. CDR3 nucleotide sequence: TGTGCCAGCAGTGATCTGGGTTGGACTGAAGCTTTCTTT. Its protein product is CASSDLGWTEAFF. The full variable domain, its missing parts supplied by reference TRBV2 and TRBJ1-1, is EPEVTQTPSHQVTQMGQEVILRCVPISNHLYFYWYRQILGQKVEFLVSFYNNEISEKSEIFDDQFSVERPDGSNFTLKIRSTKLEDSAMYFCASSDLGWTEAFFGQGTRLTVV.

The genes are TRBV7-9 and TRBJ1-4; D uncertain. Germline V CDR1 and CDR2: SEHNR, FQNEAQ (reference sequence). The CDR3 consists of 14 residues. The V and J ends lost 2 bases and 0 bases respectively, with 4 bases between them. CDR3 residues: CASSLRSTNEKLFF. CDR3 nucleotides: TGTGCCAGCAGCTTAAGGTCAACTAATGAAAAACTGTTTTTT.

This chain links TRBV2 with TRBJ1-3; maybe TRBD1 (6 bases). This CDR3 region has 17 residues. Deletions cut 2 bases from V and 4 bases from J, with 18 bases between. Germline CDR1 and CDR2: SNHLY and FYNNEI. The CDR3 loop is CASSENSAGGRGNTIYF. The CDR3 coding sequence is TGTGCCAGCAGTGAAAATTCTGCCGGGGGCCGGGGAAACACCATATATTTT.

The rearrangement links TRBV18 to TRBJ1-1, with a possible D match to TRBD1 (5 bases). The CDR3 is 20 residues long. V was shortened by 6 bases and J by 0 bases, with 29 bases between the two germline ends. Per the germline V gene, CDR1 is KGHSH and CDR2 is LQKENI. The CDR3 DNA reads as TGTGCCAGCTCGGCAAGAGCGGGCCCGACAGACCCCTCCTTGAACACTGAAGCTTTCTTT. Translating gives CASSARAGPTDPSLNTEAFF.

CDR3 loop: CASSWGLGDYNEQFF. CDR3 coding DNA: TGTGCCAGCAGCTGGGGACTAGGGGACTACAATGAGCAGTTCTTC. J is TRBJ2-1 and V is TRBV7-2, with 8 bases that match TRBD2. There are 15 residues in the CDR3. Germline V gene data show CDR1 as SGHTA and CDR2 as FQGNSA. V trimming: 4 bases; J trimming: 3 bases; junction bases outside the gene matches: 5.

The V and J genes are TRBV4-1 and TRBJ1-2; D is perhaps TRBD1 (5 bases). The CDR3 extends over 15 amino acids. Germline lookup yields CDR1 MGHRA and CDR2 YSYEKL. The V end was cut by 1 base, the J end by 5 bases, with 14 bases between. The CDR3 sequence is CASSQGPVGGYGYTF. The CDR3 nucleotides read TGCGCCAGCAGCCAAGGACCGGTGGGGGGTTATGGCTACACCTTC.